This record looks at one TCR beta chain sequence and its context. Its antigen is not identified. The data stem from a study of T cell responses to AZD1222 COVID-19 vaccine. Turning to the study itself: Investigators merged groups given second doses at roughly 4 or roughly 12 weeks.

Study conclusions and caveats: Sampling that yielded the repertoires occurred only after the peak T cell response. Spike-wide coverage was observed for vaccine-associated CD4 TCRs, with dominant responses at 160-218 and 743-854.

CDR1 GTSNPN and CDR2 SVGIG come from the germline V gene (reference sequence). The CDR3 loop spans 14 amino acids. J gave up 4 bases and V 1 base, and 2 bases lay outside the gene matches. Measured with immunoSEQ multiplex PCR; TCRdb has only the in-frame clones, and not every one. Of fewer than 250,000 clones listed, around 92% are singletons. The material was peripheral blood, obtained on day 0 of AZD1222 vaccination. This clonotype was obtained from an adult in good health. The J gene is TRBJ1-5, the V gene TRBV30; 9 bases are shared with TRBD1. The CDR3 DNA sequence: TGTGCCTGGAGTGAGGGACAGGGAAATCAGCCCCAGCATTTT. Protein sequence: CAWSEGQGNQPQHF.